This T cell receptor beta chain comes out of a study of blood T cell repertoires in COVID-19. Background on the study: Collection of acute and convalescent COVID-19 samples took place in the United States, Italy and Spain. Sources were T cells, B-cell-depleted T cells, or PBMCs; the material itself was cDNA or gDNA.

CDR1 is MDHEN, CDR2 SYDVKM, per germline. Trimming at V came to 6 bases and at J to 2 bases, leaving 9 bases not matched to a gene. The CDR3 is 15 residues long. Enrolment of Seattle patients took place during active infection, and they were followed longitudinally. Study processing details: Estimation of nucleated cell counts relied on the amplification of reference gene primers. Assay used: immunoSEQ multiplex PCR; TCRdb lists only in-frame clones, some missing. Clone size and V and J calls were adopted from that table, with D and trimming inferred from the DNA. Found here are just under 65,000 clones, roughly 75% of them singletons; the top ten hold 12% to 15%.

The origin of this receptor is a man in his sixties with COVID-19, enrolled during active disease. The J gene is TRBJ2-7, the V gene TRBV28; 8 nucleotides align to TRBD2. Sequenced: peripheral blood. The CDR3 protein is CASSRGGRGPYEQYF. For the CDR3, the DNA is TGTGCCAGCAGCCGCGGGGGGCGGGGGCCCTACGAGCAGTACTTC. The whole variable domain, remainder taken from reference TRBV28 and TRBJ2-7, is DVKVTQSSRYLVKRTGEKVFLECVQDMDHENMFWYRQDPGLGLRLIYFSYDVKMKEKGDIPEGYSVSREKKERFSLILESASTNQTSMYLCASSRGGRGPYEQYFGPGTRLTVT.